This TCR beta chain was captured by sequencing in a study of CD8 T cells in Susac syndrome. Germline V gives CDR1 SGHAT, CDR2 FQNNGV. J lost 3 bases, V lost 3 bases, and 8 bases had no gene match. There are 15 residues in the CDR3. The RNA, about 0.45 to 1 ug, was put through reverse transcription using random hexamers. Each CDR3 protein gets one entry after TCRdb re-called the immunoSEQ multiplex PCR reads with MiXCR. The profile covers 150,000 to 180,000 distinct CDR3 sequences, with around 95% appearing a single time and 0.14% to 0.15% taken by the ten largest. The count of this clonotype is one. This sequence joins TRBV11-2 and TRBJ2-7; 7 nucleotides line up with TRBD2. Sequenced input: CD8+ T cells from PBMCs. This sequence was found in a human donor with multiple sclerosis. Here the CDR3 DNA reads TGTGCCAGCAGCTTGACAGCGGGACGGAACTACGAGCAGTACGTC. It encodes CASSLTAGRNYEQYV.